The 29 T cell receptor beta chains given below trace back to one sample, sequenced in a study of blood T cell repertoires in COVID-19. TCRdb's copy holds only in-frame clones and misses some; the assay was immunoSEQ multiplex PCR. The sample yields over 200,000 clones, roughly 90% seen once. The sequenced material came from PBMCs or T cells enriched from blood (not recorded which). All receptors come from a woman in her twenties or thirties with acute COVID-19.

This clone appeared a single time. The CDR3 sequence is CASSLEPISSYGYTF. In DNA, the CDR3 is TGCGCCAGCAGCTTGGAGCCCATAAGTAGCTATGGCTACACCTTC. The chain links TRBV5-1 to TRBJ1-2; the D is unclear. The CDR3 loop spans 15 amino acids. V lost 0 bases and J 4 bases, leaving 13 bases between the germline ends. Germline CDR1 and CDR2: SGHRS and YFSETQ.

This chain uses TRBV19 with TRBJ1-5, with 7 bases that match TRBD1. The CDR3 is made up of 15 amino acids. Trimming cost V 8 bases and J 4 bases; bases outside gene matches: 11. Germline assignment: CDR1 LNHDA and CDR2 SQIVND (reference sequence). DNA for the CDR3: TGTGCCAGTCACAGCGGACGACAGGGTAATCAGCCCCAGCATTTT. As protein: CASHSGRQGNQPQHF.

In DNA, the CDR3 is TGTGCCAGCAGATACCGACGGGACTCGAACACTGAAGCTTTCTTT. Translation gives CASRYRRDSNTEAFF. J is TRBJ1-1 and V is TRBV3-1 (or the pseudogene TRBV3-2); tentatively, D is TRBD1 (5 bases). Trimming stripped 6 bases from V and 1 base from J, with 15 bases between. Germline lookup yields CDR1 LGHDT and CDR2 YNNKEL (reference sequence). The CDR3 is 15 residues long.

The chain joins TRBV5-1 to TRBJ2-3; TRBD1 is a possible D gene (6 bases). Trimming cost V 3 bases and J 2 bases, with 10 bases left between them. Germline CDR1 reads SGHRS; CDR2 reads YFSETQ. This CDR3 is built from 14 residues. CDR3 DNA: TGCGCCAGCAGCTCACAGGGCTCCACAGATACGCAGTATTTT. Encoded protein: CASSSQGSTDTQYF.

The V gene is TRBV28, the J gene TRBJ1-3; TRBD1 aligns across 10 bases. The CDR3 runs to 18 residues. V was pared by 7 bases and J by 8 bases, with 20 bases of the junction left unmatched. Germline V gene lookup returns CDR1 MDHEN and CDR2 SYDVKM. CDR3 amino acids: CASNPSRGQGSARDTIYF. DNA for the CDR3: TGTGCCAGCAACCCCAGTCGGGGACAGGGGTCAGCGCGAGACACCATATATTTT.

The V call is TRBV6-2 or TRBV6-3, the J call TRBJ2-4; D call uncertain. The germline V gene encodes CDR1 MNHEY and CDR2 SVGEGT. V lost 5 bases to trimming and J lost 5 bases, with 13 bases between them. This CDR3 region has 14 residues. The CDR3 protein is CASSMAGTENIQYF. DNA for the CDR3: TGTGCCAGCAGTATGGCAGGCACAGAAAACATTCAGTACTTC.

The chain combines TRBV6-5 with TRBJ2-7, with a tentative D call TRBD1 (5 bases). This CDR3 comprises 12 residues. Germline CDR1 MNHEY, CDR2 SVGAGI. The V gene lost 2 bases and the J gene lost 5 bases, with 7 bases spanning the gap. The CDR3 DNA is TGTGCCAGCAGTTACGACAGTAACGAGCAGTACTTC. Protein: CASSYDSNEQYF.

J is TRBJ1-6 and V is TRBV9, with a tentative D call TRBD1 (5 bases). Looked up from germline, CDR1 is SGDLS and CDR2 is YYNGEE. The CDR3 length is 13 residues. With 0 bases removed from V and 10 bases from J, the gap between germline ends came to 8 bases. The CDR3 bases are TGTGCCAGCAGCGTAGAGGGGCGATCACCCCTCCACTTT. This codes for CASSVEGRSPLHF.

The V gene is TRBV11-2, the J gene TRBJ2-1; no clear D. CDR3 length equals 15 residues. The V and J ends lost 3 bases and 0 bases respectively, with 9 bases between them. The germline V gene has CDR1 SGHAT and CDR2 FQNNGV. Here the CDR3 DNA reads TGTGCCAGCAGCTTGGAGCCCCGCTCCTACAATGAGCAGTTCTTC. Its translation is CASSLEPRSYNEQFF.

The chain employs TRBV4-3 and TRBJ1-3; a possible D gene is TRBD1 (6 bases). There are 17 residues in the CDR3. Per germline, CDR1 LGHNA and CDR2 YSLEER. Trimming removed 2 bases from V and 2 bases from J, with 16 bases in between. The CDR3 DNA is TGCGCCAGCAGCCAATCCGGGCAGGGGATCACTGGAAACACCATATATTTT. Translated, it gives CASSQSGQGITGNTIYF.

The V gene is TRBV28, the J gene TRBJ2-7, with D possibly TRBD2 on 7 matching bases. CDR1 is MDHEN, CDR2 SYDVKM, per germline. The germline V and J ends were trimmed by 3 bases and 1 base, with 13 bases remaining between them. This CDR3 comprises 15 residues. DNA for the CDR3: TGTGCCAGCAGTTTCGGCGGGGGCCCTTCCTACGAGCAGTACTTC. Protein: CASSFGGGPSYEQYF.

The chain recombines TRBV6-2 or TRBV6-3 with TRBJ1-5, with D perhaps TRBD1 (6 bases). The length of the CDR3 is 14 residues. Germline V gene data show CDR1 as MNHEY and CDR2 as SVGEGT. Trimming removed 0 bases at V and 6 bases at J, with 9 bases between. Here the CDR3 reads CASSYSGGGQPQHF. CDR3 sequence (DNA): TGTGCCAGCAGTTACTCGGGAGGGGGTCAGCCCCAGCATTTT.

This chain uses TRBV27 with TRBJ2-2, with 9 positions matching TRBD2. This CDR3 is built from 14 residues. The ends lost 5 bases at V and 4 bases at J; junction bases unmatched: 2. CDR1 is MNHEY and CDR2 is SMNVEV in the germline V gene (reference sequence). CDR3 DNA: TGTGCCAGCAGTCCGGGACTAGCCACCGGGGAGCTGTTTTTT. It specifies CASSPGLATGELFF.

The rearrangement joins TRBV10-3 to TRBJ2-1; weak D call: TRBD1 (5 bases). Looked up from germline, CDR1 is ENHRY and CDR2 is SYGVKD. This CDR3 is 13 amino acids long. The V end was cut by 0 bases, the J end by 9 bases, with 9 bases between. The CDR3 DNA sequence: TGTGCCATCAGTGAGTCGGGCAGGGCTGAGCAGTTCTTC. Its protein product is CAISESGRAEQFF.

The chain links TRBV15 to TRBJ1-6; 7 nucleotides line up with TRBD1. V lost 0 bases, J lost 8 bases, and 7 bases stayed unmatched. CDR1 LNHNV and CDR2 YYDKDF come from the germline V gene (reference sequence). CDR3 length: 16 amino acids. CDR3 loop: CATSRDHVGGDSPLHF. CDR3 nucleotide sequence: TGTGCCACCAGCAGAGATCACGTAGGGGGCGATTCACCCCTCCACTTT.

J is TRBJ1-1 and V is TRBV11-2, with D possibly being TRBD1 (5 bases). This CDR3 contains 14 residues. Germline V lookup: CDR1 SGHAT, CDR2 FQNNGV. V dropped 4 bases and J dropped 4 bases, with 13 bases sitting between them. CDR3 loop: CASSYALQGTEAFF. CDR3 coding DNA: TGTGCCAGCAGCTACGCCCTCCAGGGCACTGAAGCTTTCTTT.

The chain carries TRBV4-1 and TRBJ1-5; D might be TRBD1 (6 bases). Looked up from germline, CDR1 is MGHRA and CDR2 is YSYEKL. CDR3 length: 18 residues. V lost 6 bases to trimming and J lost 1 base, with 22 bases between them. The CDR3 DNA reads as TGCGCCAGCAGTAATTGGGCGGGGGGCGCGGGCAGCAATCAGCCCCAGCATTTT. Encoded protein: CASSNWAGGAGSNQPQHF.

This chain uses TRBV7-9 with TRBJ2-1; 8 nucleotides line up with TRBD2. Per the germline V gene, CDR1 is SEHNR and CDR2 is FQNEAQ (reference sequence). The V gene end was trimmed by 5 bases and the J gene end by 6 bases; junction bases not matched to a gene: 12. The CDR3 is 16 residues long. CDR3 bases: TGTGCCAGCAGCCCAAGTGGAACGGGGGGGGTCAATGAGCAGTTCTTC. It is translated as CASSPSGTGGVNEQFF.

The chain joins TRBV28 to TRBJ2-6, with D possibly matching TRBD1 (6 bases). Trimming took 4 bases from V and 0 from J, leaving 13 bases between them. Per the germline V gene, CDR1 is MDHEN and CDR2 is SYDVKM. This CDR3 is built from 17 residues. The CDR3 nucleotides read TGTGCCAGCAGTTGGGCTAGCAGGGGCTCTGGGGCCAACGTCCTGACTTTC. This sequence encodes CASSWASRGSGANVLTF.

The chain joins TRBV19 to TRBJ1-1; the D gene is possibly TRBD1 (6 bases). Germline V gives CDR1 LNHDA, CDR2 SQIVND (reference sequence). CDR3 size: 16 residues. V was clipped by 5 bases and J by 1 base, with 17 bases between them. The CDR3 DNA follows: TGTGCCAGTAGTGGGGTCCCACAGGGATCGAACACTGAAGCTTTCTTT. Protein sequence: CASSGVPQGSNTEAFF.

The CDR3 loop is CASSSSSGGAFVNEQFF. The CDR3 DNA reads as TGTGCCAGCAGCTCCTCTAGCGGGGGGGCCTTTGTAAATGAGCAGTTCTTC. This rearrangement joins TRBV5-4 to TRBJ2-1, with 12 bases identical to TRBD2. With 3 bases clipped from V and 7 bases from J, the junction kept 11 bases outside the gene matches. From germline, CDR1 is SGHNT and CDR2 YYREEE (reference sequence). The CDR3 has 17 residues.

This chain links TRBV27 with TRBJ2-5, with 8 bases fitting TRBD2. The CDR3 has 15 amino acids. V dropped 3 bases and J dropped 4; count of bases not matched to a gene: 7. From germline, CDR1 is MNHEY and CDR2 SMNVEV (reference sequence). Here the CDR3 reads CASSFSPGGVETQYF. The DNA of the CDR3 is TGTGCCAGCAGTTTTTCCCCCGGGGGGGTAGAGACCCAGTACTTC.

The rearrangement joins TRBV6-2 or TRBV6-3 to TRBJ2-1; TRBD2 matches at 12 bases. CDR3 length: 18 residues. Germline loops: CDR1 MNHEY, CDR2 SVGEGT. V shed 6 bases and J 5 bases; nucleotides not matched to a gene: 14. In nucleotides, the CDR3 is TGTGCCAGCAGCTCCGGACTAGCGGGATCCTCGAGGGACAATGAGCAGTTCTTC. It is translated as CASSSGLAGSSRDNEQFF.

This clone was counted a single time. The rearrangement joins TRBV5-1 to TRBJ1-2; D uncertain. This CDR3 is built from 14 residues. In germline, CDR1 is SGHRS, CDR2 YFSETQ. V shed 1 base and J shed 6 bases, with 13 bases lying between them. The CDR3 coding sequence is TGCGCCAGCAGCTTGAAAGGCGGGCCGGATGGCTACACCTTC. It specifies CASSLKGGPDGYTF.

The V and J genes are TRBV19 and TRBJ1-2, with 7 bases lining up with TRBD1. CDR1 is LNHDA, CDR2 SQIVND, per germline (reference sequence). V was clipped by 7 bases and J by 4 bases; unmatched bases: 9. CDR3 size: 14 residues. CDR3 nucleotides: TGTGCCAGTACTTCCAAAAGGACAGGCTATGGCTACACCTTC. Encoded protein: CASTSKRTGYGYTF.

The V call is TRBV7-9, the J call TRBJ2-7; 9 bases match TRBD1. The germline CDR1 and CDR2 sequences are SEHNR and FQNEAQ (reference sequence). The V gene end was trimmed by 6 bases and the J gene end by 5 bases; junction bases not matched to a gene: 8. The CDR3 length is 14 residues. The CDR3: CASSPGTGYDEQYF. Here the CDR3 DNA reads TGTGCCAGCAGTCCCGGGACAGGGTACGACGAGCAGTACTTC.

The V call is TRBV19, the J call TRBJ2-2; 11 nucleotides agree with TRBD2. There are 19 residues in the CDR3. V lost 5 bases and J lost 0; bases outside the gene matches: 11. From germline, CDR1 is LNHDA and CDR2 SQIVND (reference sequence). The CDR3 region has the DNA TGTGCCAGTAGTGTCCAGGGGACTAGCGGAAGGGCGAACACCGGGGAGCTGTTTTTT. Translating it yields CASSVQGTSGRANTGELFF.

The chain uses TRBV19 and TRBJ1-1, with D maybe TRBD1 (6 bases). V lost 9 bases and J 1 base, leaving 15 bases between the germline ends. The CDR3 is made up of 14 amino acids. Germline CDR1 reads LNHDA; CDR2 reads SQIVND (reference sequence). The CDR3 coding sequence is TGTGCCAGCCCCCCGGGGGGGGCGAACACTGAAGCTTTCTTT. Translating it yields CASPPGGANTEAFF.

V is TRBV27 and J is TRBJ2-5; TRBD2 matches 7 bases. CDR1 MNHEY and CDR2 SMNVEV come from the germline V gene (reference sequence). The CDR3 covers 16 residues. V trimming: 7 bases; J trimming: 3 bases; junction bases outside the gene matches: 14. As DNA, the CDR3 is TGTGCCAGCAAATCCCTCACGGGCGGGGGTAAAGAGACCCAGTACTTC. It codes for CASKSLTGGGKETQYF.